The 21 T cell receptor beta chains below come from one sample, sequenced in a study of molecular identifiers for immune sequencing clone quantification. TCRdb reanalysed the PCR reads using MiXCR and keeps one entry per CDR3 protein. Of about 640,000 distinct CDR3 sequences detected, just under 20% appear once; the ten largest clones hold roughly 0.85%. The sample was naive CD8+ T cells from blood, with Jurkat cell RNA spiked in. The subset is: FACS-sorted CD8+CD4-CCR7+CD45RA+ naive T cells. Receptors originate from a human donor in good health. Some libraries in this study had Jurkat cell RNA spiked in.

The V gene is TRBV20-1, the J gene TRBJ2-1; 14 positions agree with TRBD2. CDR3 length: 16 amino acids. The junction had 9 bases not matched to a gene; V was cut back by 3 bases and J by 8 bases. The germline V gene encodes CDR1 DFQATT and CDR2 SNEGSKA (reference sequence). CDR3 region: CSASSGTSGGIYEQFF. The CDR3 coding sequence is TGCAGTGCTAGCTCCGGGACTAGCGGGGGAATCTATGAGCAGTTCTTC.

This clonotype has ten or more counts. The CDR3 region has the DNA TGCGCCAGCAGTACCTCTTCGGATACGCAGTATTTT. This encodes CASSTSSDTQYF. The chain couples TRBV10-1 to TRBJ2-3; D is ambiguous. CDR1 is WNHNN and CDR2 is SYGVQD in the germline V gene (reference sequence). The CDR3 contains 12 residues. V was pared by 5 bases and J by 6 bases, with 9 bases between.

Many counts were recorded for this clonotype. V and J are TRBV7-3 and TRBJ2-1, with 8 bases lining up with TRBD2. With 5 bases clipped from V and 0 bases from J, the junction kept 6 bases outside the gene matches. Per the germline V gene, CDR1 is SGHTA and CDR2 is FQGTGA. CDR3 length: 16 residues. This CDR3 is CASSRSGASSYNEQFF. CDR3 DNA: TGTGCCAGCAGCCGTAGCGGGGCCAGCTCCTACAATGAGCAGTTCTTC.

On this clonotype: A read error may account for a junction end that differs from germline. DNA of the CDR3: TGTGCCAGCGGTCCCTCGACAGGGCTTAATCGGCCCCAGCATTTT. Encoded protein: CASGPSTGLNRPQHF. The chain has TRBV27 and TRBJ1-5; 7 nucleotides line up with TRBD1. CDR1 and CDR2 (germline): MNHEY, SMNVEV (reference sequence). CDR3 size: 15 residues.

Remarks on this clonotype: No conserved phenylalanine or tryptophan is present at the end of the CDR3, so a read error is the likely explanation. V is TRBV18 and J is TRBJ2-7, with D possibly being TRBD1 (6 bases). Trimming removed 5 bases from V and 2 bases from J, with 13 bases in between. CDR1 and CDR2 from the germline V gene are KGHSH and LQKENI. CDR3 size: 14 residues. The CDR3 spells CASSSPGTTYEQYY. As DNA, the CDR3 is TGTGCCAGCTCATCGCCCGGGACAACCTACGAGCAGTACTAC.

This clonotype came up many times. The chain recombines TRBV27 with TRBJ2-7; 7 nucleotides line up with TRBD2. The CDR3 covers 14 residues. V lost 4 bases and J lost 0; bases outside the gene matches: 3. The germline gives CDR1 MNHEY, CDR2 SMNVEV (reference sequence). CDR3 protein: CASSSSGASYEQYF. In DNA form, the CDR3 reads TGTGCCAGCAGTTCCAGCGGGGCCTCCTACGAGCAGTACTTC.

The chain employs TRBV7-9 and TRBJ1-1; D gene uncertain. CDR1 is SEHNR and CDR2 is FQNEAQ in the germline V gene (reference sequence). This CDR3 contains 16 residues. The ends were cut back, 5 bases at V and 0 bases at J, with 16 bases in the middle. CDR3 sequence: CASSKPPGYMNTEAFF. In nucleotides, the CDR3 is TGTGCCAGCAGCAAACCCCCGGGATACATGAACACTGAAGCTTTCTTT.

V usage is TRBV3-2 and J usage is TRBJ1-2; the table's D call, TRBD1, was not checked against the DNA. TRBV3-2 is noted as a pseudogene. The CDR3 contains 14 residues. The CDR3 DNA reads as TGTGCCAGCAGGGTCCAGGGGAAAAGGTATGGCTACACCTTC. The encoded protein is CASRVQGKRYGYTF.

This chain uses TRBV20-1 with TRBJ2-4, with D hard to call. Germline values: CDR1 DFQATT, CDR2 SNEGSKA (reference sequence). Trimming left V 1 base short and J 3 bases short, with 7 bases between. The CDR3 runs to 13 residues. The CDR3 protein is CSARGSNKNIQYF. The CDR3 DNA reads TGCAGTGCTAGAGGGTCAAACAAAAACATTCAGTACTTC.

This clonotype was found a few times. The V call is TRBV9, the J call TRBJ2-5; D unresolved. The CDR3 loop spans 15 amino acids. V lost 0 bases to trimming and J lost 5 bases, with 14 bases between them. Per germline, CDR1 SGDLS and CDR2 YYNGEE. The CDR3 spells CASSVGVAAEETQYF. The CDR3 DNA follows: TGTGCCAGCAGCGTAGGTGTCGCTGCGGAGGAGACCCAGTACTTC.

As regards this clonotype: One end of the junction does not line up with germline, which may come from a read error. This chain links TRBV7-9 with TRBJ2-2; D is unclear. From germline, CDR1 is SEHNR and CDR2 FQNEAQ (reference sequence). This CDR3 spans 14 amino acids. In nucleotides, the CDR3 is TGTGCCAGCAGCTTAGATACCTTCACCGAGGAGCTGTTTTTT. This gives the protein CASSLDTFTEELFF.

V and J are TRBV12-3 or TRBV12-4 and TRBJ2-1; tentative D call: TRBD1 (6 bases). Deletions cut 6 bases from V and 4 bases from J, with 13 bases between. The CDR3 consists of 14 residues. The CDR3 reads CASSLLGTYNEQFF. The CDR3 DNA reads as TGTGCCAGCAGCCTCTTGGGGACATACAATGAGCAGTTCTTC.

This chain connects TRBV7-2 to TRBJ2-1, with a possible D match to TRBD2 (6 bases). V was pared by 7 bases and J by 4 bases, with 14 bases between. The CDR3 contains 14 residues. Germline V lookup: CDR1 SGHTA, CDR2 FQGNSA. The CDR3 DNA follows: TGTGCCAGCACCCTCCTGGGGGGATACAATGAGCAGTTCTTC. This encodes CASTLLGGYNEQFF. Full variable domain (missing parts from reference TRBV7-2 and TRBJ2-1): GAGVSQSPSNKVTEKGKDVELRCDPISGHTALYWYRQSLGQGLEFLIYFQGNSAPDKSGLPSDRFSAERTGGSVSTLTIQRTQQEDSAVYLCASTLLGGYNEQFFGPGTRLTVL.

This clonotype was recorded a few times. J is TRBJ1-3 and V is TRBV7-9; no definite D call. Trimming stripped 2 bases from V and 0 bases from J, with 14 bases between. The CDR3 loop spans 17 amino acids. Germline V gene sequence: CDR1 SEHNR, CDR2 FQNEAQ (reference sequence). The CDR3 coding sequence is TGTGCCAGCAGCTTAAGAAAGGGCCCCTTCTCTGGAAACACCATATATTTT. Its protein is CASSLRKGPFSGNTIYF.

As for this clonotype: The CDR3 carries no conserved terminal phenylalanine or tryptophan, so it likely arises from a read error. The genes are TRBV6-6 and TRBJ2-3, with a tentative D call TRBD2 (7 bases). Germline CDR1 and CDR2: MNHNY and SVGAGI (reference sequence). This CDR3 comprises 15 residues. V was cut by 3 bases and J by 7 bases, with 17 bases left in between. CDR3 in amino acids: CASSYEGGGRYTQYL. The DNA of the CDR3 is TGTGCCAGCAGTTATGAGGGGGGGGGCCGATATACGCAGTATTTA.

This clonotype was seen ten or more times. The V and J genes are TRBV14 and TRBJ1-2, with 11 bases fitting TRBD1. The junction had 7 bases not matched to a gene; V was cut back by 2 bases and J by 5 bases. CDR3 size: 16 residues. CDR1 and CDR2 from the germline V gene are SGHDN and FVKESK. CDR3 coding DNA: TGTGCCAGCAGCCAAATACCGGGACAGGGGGTATATGGCTACACCTTC. As protein: CASSQIPGQGVYGYTF.

The gene calls are TRBV2 and TRBJ2-7, with D unclear. Per germline, CDR1 SNHLY and CDR2 FYNNEI. The CDR3 sequence is 12 residues long. Trimming cost V 7 bases and J 5 bases, with 12 bases left between them. The CDR3 region is CASITPPNEQYF. CDR3 nucleotides: TGTGCCAGCATAACTCCACCCAACGAGCAGTACTTC.

This clonotype was seen ten or more times. The J gene is TRBJ2-3, the V gene TRBV4-2; maybe TRBD2 (6 bases). The V and J ends lost 0 bases and 3 bases respectively, with 10 bases between them. This CDR3 has 15 amino acids. The germline V gene encodes CDR1 LGHNA and CDR2 YNFKEQ. CDR3 DNA: TGTGCCAGCAGCCAAGAATGGAGGGAAACAGATACGCAGTATTTT. Residues: CASSQEWRETDTQYF.

The rearrangement links TRBV30 to TRBJ2-5; D ambiguous. The germline V and J ends were trimmed by 0 bases and 7 bases, with 6 bases remaining between them. The germline V gene encodes CDR1 GTSNPN and CDR2 SVGIG (reference sequence). The CDR3 loop spans 11 amino acids. The CDR3 DNA reads TGTGCCTGGAGTGTTTCTGGGACCCAGTACTTC. This sequence encodes CAWSVSGTQYF.

This clonotype has only a few counts. This chain joins TRBV7-9 and TRBJ1-1; D may be TRBD1 (5 bases). Germline lookup yields CDR1 SEHNR and CDR2 FQNEAQ (reference sequence). The CDR3 loop spans 12 amino acids. V gave up 1 base and J gave up 9 bases, with 9 bases separating them. The CDR3 DNA follows: TGTGCCAGCAGCTTAGGGGGCGGTAAAGCTTTCTTT. It encodes CASSLGGGKAFF.

This clonotype was recorded at least ten times. The CDR3 region has the DNA TGCAGTGCTAGAGATCGACTAGCTGCCTCCTACGAGCAGTACTTC. Protein sequence: CSARDRLAASYEQYF. V and J are TRBV20-1 and TRBJ2-7, with 7 bases lining up with TRBD2. The germline V gene encodes CDR1 DFQATT and CDR2 SNEGSKA (reference sequence). The CDR3 sequence is 15 residues long. V was clipped by 0 bases and J by 0 bases; unmatched bases: 5.